The clone carrying this TCR beta chain was picked up a small number of times. Its antigen remains unidentified. As for time point: persistent/refractory GD, antithyroid drugs over 5 years with positive TRAb. The TCR library was prepared using RNA isolated from PBMCs. This record belongs to a study of regulatory T cells in long-lasting Graves disease. On the study more broadly: A definition of persistent Graves' disease required over 5 years of antithyroid drugs plus positive TSH receptor antibodies.

Study outcomes and limitations: Those with persistent Graves' had less TCR diversity than newly diagnosed patients. Study of thyroid tissue was not done, with only peripheral blood studied. It was in persistent disease that TRBV28, TRBJ1-2 and TRBJ2-5 were favored.

Trimming removed 2 bases from V and 0 bases from J, with 4 bases in between. The CDR3 length is 13 residues. Both iRepertoire HTBI primers and Arm-PCR of CDR3 regions were used to build the TCR beta libraries. TCRdb recomputed calls from the multiplex PCR reads with MiXCR, one row per CDR3 protein. The profile shows 430,000 or so distinct CDR3 sequences, approximately 22% of them singletons. This sample comprised peripheral blood mononuclear cells (PBMCs), obtained when the disease was refractory, from a patient treated with antithyroid drugs. The sequence derives from a female donor with Graves disease. The V and J genes are TRBV12-3 or TRBV12-4 and TRBJ1-1; no reliable D call. CDR3 region: CASSLTMNTEAFF. As DNA, the CDR3 is TGTGCCAGCAGTTTAACTATGAACACTGAAGCTTTCTTT.